Given below is one T cell receptor beta chain in context. This sample was taken from a study of follicular helper T cells after annual influenza vaccination. The sample's time point: 2014-2015 season, pre-vaccination. The J segment lost 7 bases and the V segment lost 6 bases, leaving 14 bases of the junction unmatched. CDR1 is MDHEN, CDR2 SYDVKM, per germline. The CDR3 is 15 amino acids. Libraries were prepared by immunoSEQ multiplex PCR; TCRdb keeps only in-frame clonotypes and omits some of them. The data contain 25,000 to 35,000 clones, about 82% of them singletons. The chain links TRBV28 to TRBJ2-7; 8 bases map to TRBD1. The receptor was derived from an adult who received the influenza vaccine. Sequenced material: CXCR5+ CD38- circulating T follicular helper cells from blood, taken on the day of influenza vaccination. The sample's subset: circulating Tfh, non-naive CD4+CXCR5+PD-1+ (ICOS+CD38+ or ICOS-CD38-). The CDR3 region is CASRKGSGRGLEQYF. The CDR3 DNA follows: TGTGCCAGCAGAAAAGGGTCGGGCAGGGGGCTTGAGCAGTACTTC.